This T cell receptor beta chain was found in a study of response to subunit inactivated influenza vaccine. This clonotype was seen many times. Antigen specificity is unknown. Germline CDR1 SGHDT, CDR2 YYEEEE. This CDR3 spans 18 amino acids. V lost 4 bases and J lost 4; bases outside the gene matches: 14. MiXCR, applied by TCRdb to the RT-PCR reads, yields one record per CDR3 protein. Of hundreds of thousands of distinct CDR3 sequences in the sample, around a sixth are singletons; the top ten hold 11%. Study-wide findings and caveats: There was a suggestion from the authors that each seasonal influenza vaccination recruits few new T cells.

This chain connects TRBV5-6 to TRBJ1-2; TRBD1 aligns across 12 bases. This specimen consisted of PBMCs from blood, obtained 5 days after vaccination. The TCR sequence derives from a man between 45 and 60 years old who received an inactivated influenza vaccine. CDR3 region: CASSTSGTGGAGGYGYTF. The CDR3 nucleotides read TGTGCCAGCAGCACCTCCGGGACAGGGGGCGCAGGCGGCTATGGCTACACCTTC.